This T cell receptor beta chain was obtained from a study of chemoradiotherapy in HPV16-positive cancers. Clones were read by immunoSEQ multiplex PCR, and TCRdb kept only the in-frame ones, dropping some. The table includes around 9,200 clones, about 75% detected once. Germline CDR1 reads SGHRS; CDR2 reads YFSETQ. Trimming pared 0 bases from V and 8 bases from J, leaving 11 bases between. This CDR3 is built from 13 residues. The TCR comes from a human donor with HPV-associated anogenital cancer. The chain recombines TRBV5-1 with TRBJ1-2; D is undetermined. This material consisted of tumor tissue, taken from a patient who underwent chemoradiotherapy. The CDR3, as DNA: TGCGCCAGCAGCTTGGGGCGGGCGGGAGGCTACACCTTC. Translating it yields CASSLGRAGGYTF.